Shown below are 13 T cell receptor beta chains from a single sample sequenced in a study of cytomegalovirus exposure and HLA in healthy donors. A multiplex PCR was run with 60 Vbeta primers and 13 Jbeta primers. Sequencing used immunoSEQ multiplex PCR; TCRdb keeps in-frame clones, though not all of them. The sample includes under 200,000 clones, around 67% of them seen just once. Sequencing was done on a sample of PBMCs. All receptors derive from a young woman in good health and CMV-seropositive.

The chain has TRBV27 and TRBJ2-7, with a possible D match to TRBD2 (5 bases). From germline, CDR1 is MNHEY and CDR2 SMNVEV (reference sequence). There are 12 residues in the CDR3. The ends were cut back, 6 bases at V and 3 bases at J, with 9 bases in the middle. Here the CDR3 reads CASRAGYYEQYF. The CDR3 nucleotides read TGTGCCAGCAGGGCGGGTTACTACGAGCAGTACTTC.

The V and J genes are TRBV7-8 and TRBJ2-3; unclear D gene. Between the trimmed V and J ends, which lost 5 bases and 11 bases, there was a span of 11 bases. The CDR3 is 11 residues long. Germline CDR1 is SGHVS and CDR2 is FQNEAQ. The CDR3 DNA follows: TGTGCCAGCAGCCCTGCTAGGCAGCAGTATTTT. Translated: CASSPARQQYF.

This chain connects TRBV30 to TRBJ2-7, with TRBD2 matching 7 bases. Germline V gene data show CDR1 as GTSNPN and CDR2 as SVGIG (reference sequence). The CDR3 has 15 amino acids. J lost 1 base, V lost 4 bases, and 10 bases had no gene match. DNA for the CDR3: TGTGCCTGGAAGAAGGGCGGGAGCGCATCCTACGAGCAGTACTTC. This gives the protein CAWKKGGSASYEQYF.

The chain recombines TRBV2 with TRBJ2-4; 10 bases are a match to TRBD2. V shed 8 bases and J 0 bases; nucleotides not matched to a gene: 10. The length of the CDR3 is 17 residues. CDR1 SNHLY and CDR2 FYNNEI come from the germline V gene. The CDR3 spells CASSMASGGLAKNIQYF. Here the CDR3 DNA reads TGTGCCAGCTCCATGGCTAGCGGGGGTTTAGCCAAAAACATTCAGTACTTC. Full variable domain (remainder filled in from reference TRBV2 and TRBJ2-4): EPEVTQTPSHQVTQMGQEVILRCVPISNHLYFYWYRQILGQKVEFLVSFYNNEISEKSEIFDDQFSVERPDGSNFTLKIRSTKLEDSAMYFCASSMASGGLAKNIQYFGAGTRLSVL.

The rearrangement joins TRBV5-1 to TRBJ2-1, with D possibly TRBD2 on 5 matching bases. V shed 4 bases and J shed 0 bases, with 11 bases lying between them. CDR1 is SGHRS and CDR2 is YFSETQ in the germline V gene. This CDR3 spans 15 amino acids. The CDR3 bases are TGCGCCAGCAGCGGACGGACTGGCTCCTACAATGAGCAGTTCTTC. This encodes CASSGRTGSYNEQFF.

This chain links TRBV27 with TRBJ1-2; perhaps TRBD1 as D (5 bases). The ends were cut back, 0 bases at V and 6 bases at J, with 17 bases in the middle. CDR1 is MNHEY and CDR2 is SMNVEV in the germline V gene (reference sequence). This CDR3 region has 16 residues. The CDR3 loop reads CASSLSGRALRNGYTF. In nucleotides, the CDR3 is TGTGCCAGCAGTTTATCCGGCAGGGCTCTTAGGAATGGCTACACCTTC.

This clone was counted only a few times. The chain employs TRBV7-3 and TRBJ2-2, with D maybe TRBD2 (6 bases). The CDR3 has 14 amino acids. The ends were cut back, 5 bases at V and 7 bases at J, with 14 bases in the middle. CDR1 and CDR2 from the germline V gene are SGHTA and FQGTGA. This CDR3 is CASSPTGVGGELFF. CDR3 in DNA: TGTGCCAGCAGCCCAACGGGGGTTGGCGGGGAGCTGTTTTTT.

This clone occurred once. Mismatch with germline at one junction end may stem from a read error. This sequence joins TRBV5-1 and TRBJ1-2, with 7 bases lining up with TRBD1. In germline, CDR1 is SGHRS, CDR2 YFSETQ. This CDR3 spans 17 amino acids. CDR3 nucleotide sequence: TGCGCCAGCAGCTTCCCGGGACAGCCTACCGGTAACTATCGCTACACCTTC. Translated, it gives CASSFPGQPTGNYRYTF. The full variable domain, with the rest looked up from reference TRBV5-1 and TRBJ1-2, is KAGVTQTPRYLIKTRGQQVTLSCSPISGHRSVSWYQQTPGQGLQFLFEYFSETQRNKGNFPGRFSGRQFSNSRSEMNVSTLELGDSALYLCASSFPGQPTGNYRYTFGSGTRLTVV.

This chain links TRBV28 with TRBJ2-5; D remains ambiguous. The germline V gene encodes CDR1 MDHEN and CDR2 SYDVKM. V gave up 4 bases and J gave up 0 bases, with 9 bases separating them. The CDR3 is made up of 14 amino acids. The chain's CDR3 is CASSSHMYQETQYF. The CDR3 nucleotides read TGTGCCAGCAGTTCCCACATGTACCAAGAGACCCAGTACTTC.

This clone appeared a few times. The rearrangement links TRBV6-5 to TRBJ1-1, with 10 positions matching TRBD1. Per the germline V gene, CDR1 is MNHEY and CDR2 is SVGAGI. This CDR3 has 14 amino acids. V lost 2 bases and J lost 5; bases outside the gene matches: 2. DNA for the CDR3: TGTGCCAGCAGTTACGACAGGGGGCGGACTGAAGCTTTCTTT. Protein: CASSYDRGRTEAFF.

For the CDR3, the DNA is TGTGCCAGCTCACCACCGACAGGCACAGATACGCAGTATTTT. This sequence encodes CASSPPTGTDTQYF. This chain uses TRBV18 with TRBJ2-3; TRBD1 is a possible D gene (5 bases). Trimming took off 0 bases at V and 1 base at J, with 5 bases between the two ends. This CDR3 is built from 14 residues. The germline V gene encodes CDR1 KGHSH and CDR2 LQKENI.

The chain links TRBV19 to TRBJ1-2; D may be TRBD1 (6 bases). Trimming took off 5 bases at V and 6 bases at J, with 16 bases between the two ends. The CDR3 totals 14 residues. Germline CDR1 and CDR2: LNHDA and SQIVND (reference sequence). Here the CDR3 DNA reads TGTGCCAGTAGTCCCTCGCGAGGGGGAAATGGCTACACCTTC. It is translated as CASSPSRGGNGYTF.

The CDR3 is CASGLGLAGGTGELFF. Here the CDR3 DNA reads TGTGCTAGTGGGCTGGGGCTAGCGGGAGGGACCGGGGAGCTGTTTTTT. The rearrangement links TRBV12-5 to TRBJ2-2; 12 nucleotides agree with TRBD2. The CDR3 runs to 16 residues. Germline assignment: CDR1 LGHNT and CDR2 FRNRAP. With 6 bases clipped from V and 5 bases from J, the junction kept 7 bases outside the gene matches. Full variable domain (missing parts from reference TRBV12-5 and TRBJ2-2): DARVTQTPRHKVTEMGQEVTMRCQPILGHNTVFWYRQTMMQGLELLAYFRNRAPLDDSGMPKDRFSAEMPDATLATLKIQPSEPRDSAVYFCASGLGLAGGTGELFFGEGSRLTVL.